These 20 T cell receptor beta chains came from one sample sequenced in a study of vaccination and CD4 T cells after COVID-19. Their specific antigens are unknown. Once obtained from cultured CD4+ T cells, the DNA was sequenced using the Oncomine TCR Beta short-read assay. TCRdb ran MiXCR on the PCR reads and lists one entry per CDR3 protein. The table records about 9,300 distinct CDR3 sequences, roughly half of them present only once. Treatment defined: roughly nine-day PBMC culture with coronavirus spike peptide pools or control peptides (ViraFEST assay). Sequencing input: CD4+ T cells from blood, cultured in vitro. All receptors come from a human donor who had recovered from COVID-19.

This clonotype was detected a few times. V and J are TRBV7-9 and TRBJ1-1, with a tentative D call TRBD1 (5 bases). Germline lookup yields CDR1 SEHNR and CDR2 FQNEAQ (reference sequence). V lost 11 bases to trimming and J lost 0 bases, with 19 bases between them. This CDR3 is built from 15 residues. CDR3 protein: CAQEEGTNMNTEAFF. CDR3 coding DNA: TGTGCCCAGGAGGAAGGGACGAACATGAACACTGAAGCTTTCTTT.

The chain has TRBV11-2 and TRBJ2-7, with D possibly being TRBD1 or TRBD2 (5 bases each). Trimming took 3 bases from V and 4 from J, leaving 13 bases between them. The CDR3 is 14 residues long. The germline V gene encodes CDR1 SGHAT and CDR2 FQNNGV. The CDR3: CASSLGPAAYEQYF. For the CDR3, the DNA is TGTGCCAGCAGCTTGGGACCCGCAGCGTACGAGCAGTACTTC. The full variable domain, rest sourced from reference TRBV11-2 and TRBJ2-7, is EAGVAQSPRYKIIEKRQSVAFWCNPISGHATLYWYQQILGQGPKLLIQFQNNGVVDDSQLPKDRFSAERLKGVDSTLKIQPAKLEDSAVYLCASSLGPAAYEQYFGPGTRLTVT.

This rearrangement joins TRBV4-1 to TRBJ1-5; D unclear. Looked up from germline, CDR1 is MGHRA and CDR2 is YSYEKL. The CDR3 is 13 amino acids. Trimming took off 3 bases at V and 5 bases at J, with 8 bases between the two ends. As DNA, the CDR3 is TGCGCCAGCAGCCACCTGGGCGATCAGCCCCAGCATTTT. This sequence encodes CASSHLGDQPQHF.

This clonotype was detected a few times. The CDR3 nucleotides read TGTGCCAGCAGCTTAGATCCGGGGAGGTCAAGAAACACCATATATTTT. Protein sequence: CASSLDPGRSRNTIYF. The rearrangement joins TRBV7-9 to TRBJ1-3, with D uncertain. The germline V and J ends were trimmed by 1 base and 5 bases, with 15 bases remaining between them. CDR3 length equals 16 residues. Germline loops: CDR1 SEHNR, CDR2 FQNEAQ (reference sequence).

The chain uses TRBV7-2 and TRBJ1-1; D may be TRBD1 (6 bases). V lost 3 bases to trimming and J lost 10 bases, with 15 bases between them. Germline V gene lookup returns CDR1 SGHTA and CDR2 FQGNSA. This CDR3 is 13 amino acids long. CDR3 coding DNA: TGTGCCAGCAGCTTCGACAGGCGGGGAGGAGCTTTCTTT. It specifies CASSFDRRGGAFF.

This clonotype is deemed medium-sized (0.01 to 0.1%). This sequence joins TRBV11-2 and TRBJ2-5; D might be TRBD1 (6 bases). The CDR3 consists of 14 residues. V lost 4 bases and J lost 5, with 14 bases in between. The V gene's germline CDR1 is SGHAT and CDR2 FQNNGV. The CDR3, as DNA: TGTGCCAGCAGCTACAGGGCGCGCCGGGAGACCCAGTACTTC. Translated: CASSYRARRETQYF.

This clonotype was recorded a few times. CDR3 in DNA: TGTGCCAGCAGACGCCGGGCTAGCGGGAGTCATGAGCAGTTCTTC. It specifies CASRRRASGSHEQFF. The chain employs TRBV27 and TRBJ2-1; 10 bases map to TRBD2. V dropped 6 bases and J dropped 8; count of bases not matched to a gene: 10. The CDR3 covers 15 residues. Germline V lookup: CDR1 MNHEY, CDR2 SMNVEV (reference sequence).

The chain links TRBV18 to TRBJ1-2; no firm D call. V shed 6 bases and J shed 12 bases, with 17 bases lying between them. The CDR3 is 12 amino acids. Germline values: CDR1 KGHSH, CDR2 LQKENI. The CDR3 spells CASSPSQVSHTF. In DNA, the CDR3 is TGTGCCAGCTCGCCTTCCCAGGTCTCCCACACCTTC.

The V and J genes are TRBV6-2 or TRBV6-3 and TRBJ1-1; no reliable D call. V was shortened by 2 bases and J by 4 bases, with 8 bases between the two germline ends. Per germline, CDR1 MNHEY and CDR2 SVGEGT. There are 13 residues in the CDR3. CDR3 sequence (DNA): TGTGCCAGCAGTTACGGGTTGGTCACTGAAGCTTTCTTT. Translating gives CASSYGLVTEAFF.

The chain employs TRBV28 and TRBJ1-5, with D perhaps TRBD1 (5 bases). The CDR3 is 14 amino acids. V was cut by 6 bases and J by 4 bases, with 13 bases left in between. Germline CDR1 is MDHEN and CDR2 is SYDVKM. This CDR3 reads CASSRGDGNQPQHF. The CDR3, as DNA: TGTGCCAGCAGCCGGGGGGATGGGAATCAGCCCCAGCATTTT.

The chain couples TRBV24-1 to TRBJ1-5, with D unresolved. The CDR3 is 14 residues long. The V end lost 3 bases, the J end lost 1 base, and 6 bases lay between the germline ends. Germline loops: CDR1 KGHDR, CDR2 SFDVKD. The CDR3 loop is CATSDHRSNQPQHF. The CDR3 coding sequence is TGTGCCACCAGTGATCACCGGAGCAATCAGCCCCAGCATTTT.

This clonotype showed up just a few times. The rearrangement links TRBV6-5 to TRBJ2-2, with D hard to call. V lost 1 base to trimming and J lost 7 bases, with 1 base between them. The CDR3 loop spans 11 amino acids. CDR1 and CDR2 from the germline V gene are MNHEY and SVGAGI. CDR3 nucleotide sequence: TGTGCCAGCAGTTACTACGGGGAGCTGTTTTTT. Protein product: CASSYYGELFF.

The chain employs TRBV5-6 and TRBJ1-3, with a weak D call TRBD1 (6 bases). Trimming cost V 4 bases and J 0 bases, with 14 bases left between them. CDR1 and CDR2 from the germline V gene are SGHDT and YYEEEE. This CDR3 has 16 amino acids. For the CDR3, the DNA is TGTGCCAGCAGCCCAGGGGTCGAACCCTCTGGAAACACCATATATTTT. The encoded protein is CASSPGVEPSGNTIYF.

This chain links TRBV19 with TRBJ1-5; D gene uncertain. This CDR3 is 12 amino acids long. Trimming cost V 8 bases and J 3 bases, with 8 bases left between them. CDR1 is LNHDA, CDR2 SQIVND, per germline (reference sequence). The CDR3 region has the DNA TGTGCCAGTTCGTCCCTCAATCAGCCCCAGCATTTT. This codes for CASSSLNQPQHF.

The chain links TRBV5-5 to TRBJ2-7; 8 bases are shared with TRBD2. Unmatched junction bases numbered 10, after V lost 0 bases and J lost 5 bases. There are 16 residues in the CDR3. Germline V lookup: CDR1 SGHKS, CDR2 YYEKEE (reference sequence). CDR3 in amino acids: CASSLGGTSGTDEQYF. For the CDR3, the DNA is TGTGCCAGCAGCTTGGGCGGTACTAGCGGTACGGACGAGCAGTACTTC.

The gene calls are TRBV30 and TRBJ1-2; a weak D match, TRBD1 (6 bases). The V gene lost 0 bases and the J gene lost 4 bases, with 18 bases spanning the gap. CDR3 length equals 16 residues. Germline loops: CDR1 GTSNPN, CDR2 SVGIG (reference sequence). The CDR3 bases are TGTGCCTGGAGTGTATCAGGGGCAGGGACGGGCTATGGCTACACCTTC. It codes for CAWSVSGAGTGYGYTF.

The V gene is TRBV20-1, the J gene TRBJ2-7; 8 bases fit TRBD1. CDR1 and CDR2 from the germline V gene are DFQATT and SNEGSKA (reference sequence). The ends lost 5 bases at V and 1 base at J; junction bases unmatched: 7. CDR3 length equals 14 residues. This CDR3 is CSASKTGASYEQYF. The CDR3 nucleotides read TGCAGTGCTTCTAAGACAGGGGCGTCCTACGAGCAGTACTTC.

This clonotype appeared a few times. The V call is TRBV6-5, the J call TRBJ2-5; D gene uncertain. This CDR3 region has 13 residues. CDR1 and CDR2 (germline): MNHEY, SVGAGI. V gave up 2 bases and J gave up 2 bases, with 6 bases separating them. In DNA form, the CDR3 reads TGTGCCAGCAGTTACGACTCGCAAGAGACCCAGTACTTC. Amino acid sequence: CASSYDSQETQYF.

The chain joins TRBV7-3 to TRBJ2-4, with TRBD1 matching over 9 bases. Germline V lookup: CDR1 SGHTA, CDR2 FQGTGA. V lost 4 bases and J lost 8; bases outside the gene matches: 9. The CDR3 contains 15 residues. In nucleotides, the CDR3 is TGTGCCAGCAGCTCGGGGACAGGGTATGGGGACATTCAGTACTTC. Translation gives CASSSGTGYGDIQYF.

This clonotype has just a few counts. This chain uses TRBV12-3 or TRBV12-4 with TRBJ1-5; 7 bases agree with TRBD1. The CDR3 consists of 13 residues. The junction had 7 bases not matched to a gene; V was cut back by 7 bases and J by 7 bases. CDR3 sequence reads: CASTAQGGQPQHF. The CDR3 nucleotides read TGTGCCAGCACAGCTCAGGGGGGGCAGCCCCAGCATTTT.